These 11 T cell receptor beta chains came from one sample sequenced in a study of Ad26.COV2.S vaccination and SARS-CoV-2 variants. This table comes from immunoSEQ multiplex PCR, and its TCRdb copy is limited to in-frame clones, with some not included. The sample shows 450,000 to 550,000 clones, around 89% of them seen only once. Treatment indicated: roughly 18 received Ad26.COV2.S at low or high dose, single or two shots; about five received placebo; per-sample allocation not given. It was on day 63 after the first vaccine or placebo injection that samples were taken. Sequencing used peripheral blood, obtained in a trial of Ad26.COV2.S vaccine versus placebo. The source is a person between 18 and 59 years old who received the Ad26.COV2.S COVID-19 vaccine or a placebo.

This chain links TRBV19 with TRBJ2-2; weak D call: TRBD1 (6 bases). V lost 3 bases and J lost 4, with 15 bases in between. The CDR3 contains 16 residues. CDR1 and CDR2 from the germline V gene are LNHDA and SQIVND (reference sequence). DNA for the CDR3: TGTGCCAGTAGTATTGACTACAGGGTGGCCACCGGGGAGCTGTTTTTT. It is translated as CASSIDYRVATGELFF.

The chain links TRBV6-5 to TRBJ2-7; tentatively, D is TRBD1 or TRBD2 (5 bases each). The CDR3 extends over 14 amino acids. Germline V lookup: CDR1 MNHEY, CDR2 SVGAGI. V dropped 5 bases and J dropped 2 bases, with 13 bases sitting between them. For the CDR3, the DNA is TGTGCCAGCAGTCGGGACGGCGCTACCTACGAGCAGTACTTC. This gives the protein CASSRDGATYEQYF.

J is TRBJ2-3 and V is TRBV2; a weak D match, TRBD2 (5 bases). Per germline, CDR1 SNHLY and CDR2 FYNNEI. The V end lost 1 base, the J end lost 0 bases, and 11 bases lay between the germline ends. The CDR3 loop spans 16 amino acids. CDR3 amino acids: CASSEERISSTDTQYF. The CDR3, as DNA: TGTGCCAGCAGTGAAGAGCGGATCTCTAGCACAGATACGCAGTATTTT.

This clone appeared a single time. The chain joins TRBV6-2 or TRBV6-3 to TRBJ2-7; 9 nucleotides match TRBD2. This CDR3 has 15 amino acids. Trimming at V came to 4 bases and at J to 3 bases, leaving 7 bases not matched to a gene. Germline assignment: CDR1 MNHEY and CDR2 SVGEGT. The DNA of the CDR3 is TGTGCCAGCAGTTCCCCAGCGGGGGGATTCTACGAGCAGTACTTC. Translating gives CASSSPAGGFYEQYF.

J is TRBJ2-3 and V is TRBV10-3, with 8 bases fitting TRBD2. Germline V gene lookup returns CDR1 ENHRY and CDR2 SYGVKD. With V trimmed by 4 bases and J by 1 base, 1 base remained unmatched. This CDR3 region has 14 residues. The CDR3 loop reads CAISATSGTDTQYF. The CDR3 DNA reads TGTGCCATCAGTGCGACTAGCGGCACAGATACGCAGTATTTT.

The genes are TRBV28 and TRBJ1-1; D might be TRBD1 (5 bases). The CDR3 is 14 amino acids. Deletions cut 4 bases from V and 5 bases from J, with 14 bases between. Per the germline V gene, CDR1 is MDHEN and CDR2 is SYDVKM. CDR3 nucleotide sequence: TGTGCCAGCAGTTCCACCGGGGCCCGAACTGAAGCTTTCTTT. This translates into CASSSTGARTEAFF.

The chain combines TRBV11-2 with TRBJ2-4; D possibly uses TRBD1 or TRBD2 (5 bases each). This CDR3 is 14 amino acids long. V gave up 6 bases and J gave up 13 bases, with 22 bases separating them. Per germline, CDR1 SGHAT and CDR2 FQNNGV. Here the CDR3 reads CASSPRRDAVPQYF. The CDR3 DNA is TGTGCCAGCAGTCCCCGACGGGACGCAGTACCCCAGTACTTC. Using reference TRBV11-2 and TRBJ2-4 for the parts outside the CDR3, the full variable domain is EAGVAQSPRYKIIEKRQSVAFWCNPISGHATLYWYQQILGQGPKLLIQFQNNGVVDDSQLPKDRFSAERLKGVDSTLKIQPAKLEDSAVYLCASSPRRDAVPQYFGAGTRLSVL.

This chain links TRBV18 with TRBJ1-1; D may be TRBD1 (5 bases). The CDR3 consists of 15 residues. The V end was cut by 0 bases, the J end by 4 bases, with 12 bases between. Germline V gene sequence: CDR1 KGHSH, CDR2 LQKENI. The CDR3 is CASSPPTGMLTEAFF. Here the CDR3 DNA reads TGTGCCAGCTCACCACCCACAGGAATGCTCACTGAAGCTTTCTTT.

This chain joins TRBV5-1 and TRBJ2-5, with D hard to call. Per germline, CDR1 SGHRS and CDR2 YFSETQ. The CDR3 spans 11 residues. Trimming shortened V by 5 bases and J by 3 bases, and 5 bases separated the two germline ends. This CDR3 reads CASRAEETQYF. In nucleotides, the CDR3 is TGCGCCAGCAGGGCTGAAGAGACCCAGTACTTC.

About this clone: This sample includes further DNA sequences coding for the same CDR3. V gene TRBV2 combines with J gene TRBJ2-2; 11 positions agree with TRBD2. Per germline, CDR1 SNHLY and CDR2 FYNNEI. The CDR3 is 15 amino acids. The J segment lost 5 bases and the V segment lost 6 bases, leaving 5 bases of the junction unmatched. The CDR3 nucleotides are TGTGCCAGCAGAGGACTAGCGGGCGGTACCGGGGAGCTGTTTTTT. As protein: CASRGLAGGTGELFF.

The chain employs TRBV14 and TRBJ1-4; maybe TRBD1 (6 bases). The germline gives CDR1 SGHDN, CDR2 FVKESK. Trimming took 4 bases from V and 7 from J, leaving 19 bases between them. The CDR3 sequence is 16 residues long. The CDR3 spells CASSLIRQAGGEKLFF. DNA of the CDR3: TGTGCCAGCAGCCTTATAAGACAGGCAGGAGGTGAAAAACTGTTTTTT. Variable domain in full (rest from reference TRBV14 and TRBJ1-4): EAGVTQFPSHSVIEKGQTVTLRCDPISGHDNLYWYRRVMGKEIKFLLHFVKESKQDESGMPNNRFLAERTGGTYSTLKVQPAELEDSGVYFCASSLIRQAGGEKLFFGSGTQLSVL.